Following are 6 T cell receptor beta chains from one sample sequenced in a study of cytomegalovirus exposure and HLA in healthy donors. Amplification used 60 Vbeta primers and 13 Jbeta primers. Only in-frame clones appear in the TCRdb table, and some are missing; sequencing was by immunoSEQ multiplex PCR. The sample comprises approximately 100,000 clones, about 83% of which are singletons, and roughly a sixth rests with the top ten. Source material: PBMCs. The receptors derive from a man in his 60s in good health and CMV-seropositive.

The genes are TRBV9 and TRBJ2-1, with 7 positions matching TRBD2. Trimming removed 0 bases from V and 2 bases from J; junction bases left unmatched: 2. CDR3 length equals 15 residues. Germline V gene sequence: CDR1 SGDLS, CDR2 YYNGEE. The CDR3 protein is CASSVVGRAYNEQFF. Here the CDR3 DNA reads TGTGCCAGCAGCGTAGTGGGGAGGGCCTACAATGAGCAGTTCTTC.

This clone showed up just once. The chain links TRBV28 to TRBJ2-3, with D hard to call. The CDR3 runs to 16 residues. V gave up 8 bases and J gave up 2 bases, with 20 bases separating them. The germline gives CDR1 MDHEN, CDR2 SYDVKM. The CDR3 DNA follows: TGTGCCAGCTCATCACCCCAGACACCGGCCACAGATACGCAGTATTTT. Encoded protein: CASSSPQTPATDTQYF. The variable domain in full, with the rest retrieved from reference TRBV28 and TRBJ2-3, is DVKVTQSSRYLVKRTGEKVFLECVQDMDHENMFWYRQDPGLGLRLIYFSYDVKMKEKGDIPEGYSVSREKKERFSLILESASTNQTSMYLCASSSPQTPATDTQYFGPGTRLTVL.

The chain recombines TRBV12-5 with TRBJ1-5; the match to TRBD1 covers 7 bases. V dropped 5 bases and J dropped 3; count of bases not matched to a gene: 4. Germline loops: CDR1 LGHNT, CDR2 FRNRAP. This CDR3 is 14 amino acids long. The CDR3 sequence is CASGGTAPNQPQHF. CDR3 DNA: TGTGCTAGTGGTGGGACAGCCCCCAATCAGCCCCAGCATTTT.

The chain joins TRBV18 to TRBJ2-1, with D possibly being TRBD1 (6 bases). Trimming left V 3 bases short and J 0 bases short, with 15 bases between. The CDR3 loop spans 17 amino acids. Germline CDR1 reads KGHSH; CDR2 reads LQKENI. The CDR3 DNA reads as TGTGCCAGCTCACCTTCGGACAGACTAAGCTCCTACAATGAGCAGTTCTTC. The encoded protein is CASSPSDRLSSYNEQFF.

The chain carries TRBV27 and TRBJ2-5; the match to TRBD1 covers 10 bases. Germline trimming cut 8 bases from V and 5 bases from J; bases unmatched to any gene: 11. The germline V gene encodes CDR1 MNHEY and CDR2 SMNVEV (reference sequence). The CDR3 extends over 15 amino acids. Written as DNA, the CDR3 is TGTGCCAGCTACACCGGGACAGGGGCCGGGGAGACCCAGTACTTC. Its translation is CASYTGTGAGETQYF.

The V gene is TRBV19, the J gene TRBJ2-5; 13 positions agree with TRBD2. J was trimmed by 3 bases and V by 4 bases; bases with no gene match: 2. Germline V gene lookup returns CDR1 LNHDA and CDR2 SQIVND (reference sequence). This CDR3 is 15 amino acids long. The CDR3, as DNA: TGTGCCAGTAGTACCGGGACTAGCGGGGAAGAGACCCAGTACTTC. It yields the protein CASSTGTSGEETQYF.